Listed here is a single T cell receptor beta chain. The sample is drawn from a study of blood T cell repertoires in COVID-19. Authors' methods: Nucleated cell number was recorded as an estimate derived from reference gene primer amplification. Only in-frame clones appear in the TCRdb table, and some are missing; sequencing was by immunoSEQ multiplex PCR. V and J calls and clone size come straight from that table; D and trimming were deduced from the DNA. The sample has 180,000 or so clones, roughly nine tenths seen once. Looked up from germline, CDR1 is LNHDA and CDR2 is SQIVND (reference sequence). Between the trimmed V and J ends, which lost 2 bases and 5 bases, there was a span of 15 bases. The CDR3 contains 15 residues.

The sequenced sample consisted of peripheral blood. V gene TRBV19 combines with J gene TRBJ1-1; D possibly corresponds to TRBD1 (5 bases). The source of this sequence is a woman aged 55-70 years with COVID-19, enrolled during active disease. The CDR3 is CASSIRQGIGTEAFF. The DNA for the CDR3 is TGTGCCAGTAGTATAAGGCAGGGAATTGGGACTGAAGCTTTCTTT.